The rows below give T cell receptor beta chains drawn from one sample of a study of blood T cell repertoires in COVID-19. Using immunoSEQ multiplex PCR, the repertoire was profiled, and TCRdb retains in-frame clones only, with some absent. The repertoire consists of tens of thousands of clones, with approximately 86% occurring once and the leading ten covering around 29%. The sample was peripheral blood. Receptor source: a man aged 45-65 years with acute or convalescent COVID-19. The CDR3 runs from the conserved cysteine through the conserved F or W. D genes are given only for firm matches. Clone size is not always given. Where it is, it says once, few, many or a class for expanded clones.

D gene: NA; V gene: TRBV23-1; clone size: NA; J gene: TRBJ1-6; CDR3 DNA: TGCGCCAGCAGTCAATCAAACCAGGGCAATTCACCCCTCCACTTT; CDR3 protein: CASSQSNQGNSPLHF
D gene: NA; V gene: TRBV12-3/TRBV12-4; clone size: NA; J gene: TRBJ1-2; CDR3 DNA: TGTGCCAGCAGTTCTAGCGGCGGGCAGGGAGACTTC; CDR3 protein: CASSSSGGQGDF
D gene: TRBD2; V gene: TRBV11-2; clone size: NA; J gene: TRBJ2-3; CDR3 DNA: TGTGCCAGCAGCTCATCTAGCGGGGGGGCCTACACAGATACGCAGTATTTT; CDR3 protein: CASSSSSGGAYTDTQYF
D gene: TRBD1; V gene: TRBV4-1; clone size: few; J gene: TRBJ1-3; CDR3 DNA: TGCGCCAGCAGCCTCCCTCCGACAGGGATTTCTGGAAACACCATATATTTT; CDR3 protein: CASSLPPTGISGNTIYF
D gene: TRBD1; V gene: TRBV7-6; clone size: NA; J gene: TRBJ2-7; CDR3 DNA: TGTGCCAGCAGCTTAGGGACAGGGGCGACCTACGAGCAGTACTTC; CDR3 protein: CASSLGTGATYEQYF
D gene: NA; V gene: TRBV25-1; clone size: NA; J gene: TRBJ1-4; CDR3 DNA: TGTGCCAGCAGTGACACTGGGAGGAGTGAAAAACTGTTTTTT; CDR3 protein: CASSDTGRSEKLFF
D gene: NA; V gene: TRBV19; clone size: NA; J gene: TRBJ1-5; CDR3 DNA: TGTGCCAGTAGCCGACAGGGCAATCAGCCCCAGCATTTT; CDR3 protein: CASSRQGNQPQHF
D gene: TRBD2; V gene: TRBV15; clone size: NA; J gene: TRBJ2-5; CDR3 DNA: TGTGCCACCAGCCCGGACGCGGGGGTTGGGGTGGCCCAGTACTTC; CDR3 protein: CATSPDAGVGVAQYF
D gene: NA; V gene: TRBV4-1; clone size: NA; J gene: TRBJ2-3; CDR3 DNA: TGCGCCAGCAGCCAAGAGGCACCAGAGTCCGGCCCGGGGGATACGCAGTATTTT; CDR3 protein: CASSQEAPESGPGDTQYF
D gene: NA; V gene: TRBV5-1; clone size: NA; J gene: TRBJ2-3; CDR3 DNA: TGCGCCAGCAGCCTACGAGGCCAGAGCACAGATACGCAGTATTTT; CDR3 protein: CASSLRGQSTDTQYF
D gene: TRBD1; V gene: TRBV6-5; clone size: NA; J gene: TRBJ1-5; CDR3 DNA: TGTGCCAGCAGAATCGGACAGGGGAATCAGCCCCAGCATTTT; CDR3 protein: CASRIGQGNQPQHF
D gene: TRBD1; V gene: TRBV18; clone size: NA; J gene: TRBJ2-1; CDR3 DNA: TGTGCCAGCTCACCATCGGGACAGCCGAATTTGGAGCAGTTCTTC; CDR3 protein: CASSPSGQPNLEQFF
D gene: TRBD1; V gene: TRBV5-1; clone size: NA; J gene: TRBJ1-2; CDR3 DNA: TGCGCCAGCGCGTCCCAGGGGGATGGCTACACCTTC; CDR3 protein: CASASQGDGYTF
D gene: TRBD2; V gene: TRBV5-1; clone size: NA; J gene: TRBJ2-1; CDR3 DNA: TGCGCCAGCAGCGGAACTAGCGGGAACTACAATGAGCAGTTCTTC; CDR3 protein: CASSGTSGNYNEQFF
D gene: NA; V gene: TRBV19; clone size: NA; J gene: TRBJ2-7; CDR3 DNA: TGTGCCAGTAGCCCCACAGGAACCCTCTCCTACGAGCAGTACTTC; CDR3 protein: CASSPTGTLSYEQYF
D gene: TRBD1; V gene: TRBV6-5; clone size: NA; J gene: TRBJ2-4; CDR3 DNA: TGTGCCAGCACGGGACAGGGGTACAAAAACATTCAGTACTTC; CDR3 protein: CASTGQGYKNIQYF
D gene: TRBD1; V gene: TRBV4-1; clone size: NA; J gene: TRBJ2-7; CDR3 DNA: TGCGCCAGCAGCCTCCCGACAGGGCGCTACGAGCAGTACTTC; CDR3 protein: CASSLPTGRYEQYF
D gene: NA; V gene: TRBV3-1/TRBV3-2; clone size: NA; J gene: TRBJ1-3; CDR3 DNA: TGTGCCAGCAGCCAAGCAGGGACTGGAAACACCATATATTTT; CDR3 protein: CASSQAGTGNTIYF
D gene: NA; V gene: TRBV19; clone size: once; J gene: TRBJ1-6; CDR3 DNA: TGTGCCAGTAGACCGGACACTTCTTCACCCCTCCACTTT; CDR3 protein: CASRPDTSSPLHF
D gene: NA; V gene: TRBV21-1; clone size: NA; J gene: TRBJ1-3; CDR3 DNA: TGTGCCAGCAGCAAAGCGGCCTCTGGAAACACCATATATTTT; CDR3 protein: CASSKAASGNTIYF
D gene: TRBD1; V gene: TRBV7-9; clone size: NA; J gene: TRBJ1-2; CDR3 DNA: TGTGCCAGCAGCTCCCCGGACAGGGAGATTGGCTACACCTTC; CDR3 protein: CASSSPDREIGYTF
D gene: TRBD2; V gene: TRBV4-2; clone size: NA; J gene: TRBJ2-1; CDR3 DNA: TGTGCCAGCAGCCCCAAGGAGGCCGCGGGGGGGAGTTACAATGAGCAGTTCTTC; CDR3 protein: CASSPKEAAGGSYNEQFF
D gene: NA; V gene: TRBV3-1/TRBV3-2; clone size: NA; J gene: TRBJ2-1; CDR3 DNA: TGTGCCAGCAGCCGGGTGAGGGGGGAGCAGTTCTTC; CDR3 protein: CASSRVRGEQFF
D gene: NA; V gene: TRBV24-1; clone size: once; J gene: TRBJ1-4; CDR3 DNA: TGTGCCACCAGTGATTGGGACACTTCAACTAATGAAAAACTGTTTTTT; CDR3 protein: CATSDWDTSTNEKLFF
D gene: NA; V gene: TRBV5-1; clone size: NA; J gene: TRBJ2-1; CDR3 DNA: TGCGCCAGCAGCTTGGGGCTAGCGCGGATCGATGAGCAGTTCTTC; CDR3 protein: CASSLGLARIDEQFF
D gene: NA; V gene: TRBV6-4; clone size: NA; J gene: TRBJ1-5; CDR3 DNA: TGTGCCAGCAGAAAGCATCCACAGGGTTTAACTAATCAGCCCCAGCATTTT; CDR3 protein: CASRKHPQGLTNQPQHF
D gene: NA; V gene: TRBV7-9; clone size: once; J gene: TRBJ2-1; CDR3 DNA: TGTGCCAGCAGCTTAATGATGCGTAGAGGCTACAATGAGCAGTTCTTC; CDR3 protein: CASSLMMRRGYNEQFF
D gene: NA; V gene: TRBV5-4; clone size: NA; J gene: TRBJ1-6; CDR3 DNA: TGTGCCAGCAGCTTGGAGGGGGAGCGCTATAATTCACCCCTCCACTTT; CDR3 protein: CASSLEGERYNSPLHF
D gene: NA; V gene: TRBV13; clone size: NA; J gene: TRBJ1-5; CDR3 DNA: TGTGCCAGCAGCTTAGGGGGCAGCAATCAGCCCCAGCATTTT; CDR3 protein: CASSLGGSNQPQHF
D gene: TRBD1; V gene: TRBV25-1; clone size: NA; J gene: TRBJ2-5; CDR3 DNA: TGTGCCAGCAGTGGACAGGGCTCCCAAGAGACCCAGTACTTC; CDR3 protein: CASSGQGSQETQYF
D gene: TRBD1; V gene: TRBV5-1; clone size: few; J gene: TRBJ2-7; CDR3 DNA: TGCGCCAGCAGCTGGGACAGGGAGCTCTACGAGCAGTACTTC; CDR3 protein: CASSWDRELYEQYF
D gene: NA; V gene: TRBV5-1; clone size: once; J gene: TRBJ2-7; CDR3 DNA: TGCGCCAGCAGCTCCCAGGGGTCCCACGAGCAGTACTTC; CDR3 protein: CASSSQGSHEQYF
D gene: TRBD2; V gene: TRBV29-1; clone size: NA; J gene: TRBJ2-7; CDR3 DNA: TGCAGCGTTGAAGGCAGGGCTAGCGGGGGGGGCTCCTACGAGCAGTACTTC; CDR3 protein: CSVEGRASGGGSYEQYF
D gene: NA; V gene: TRBV25-1; clone size: few; J gene: TRBJ1-1; CDR3 DNA: TGTGCCAGCAGTGGGGGGGGATATGAAGCTTTCTTT; CDR3 protein: CASSGGGYEAFF
D gene: TRBD1; V gene: TRBV27; clone size: NA; J gene: TRBJ1-1; CDR3 DNA: TGTGCCAGCAGTTTCGGGACAGGGAGCACTGAAGCTTTCTTT; CDR3 protein: CASSFGTGSTEAFF
D gene: TRBD1; V gene: TRBV6-5; clone size: NA; J gene: TRBJ1-6; CDR3 DNA: TGTGCCAGCCGGGACAGTAATTCACCCCTCCACTTT; CDR3 protein: CASRDSNSPLHF
D gene: TRBD1; V gene: TRBV5-5; clone size: NA; J gene: TRBJ1-2; CDR3 DNA: TGTGCCAGCAGTGATTCAGGGGGCAATGGCTACACCTTC; CDR3 protein: CASSDSGGNGYTF
D gene: TRBD1; V gene: TRBV7-2; clone size: NA; J gene: TRBJ2-7; CDR3 DNA: TGTGCCAGCAGCTTTGGGACAGCGAACTACGAGCAGTACTTC; CDR3 protein: CASSFGTANYEQYF
D gene: NA; V gene: TRBV4-1; clone size: few; J gene: TRBJ2-7; CDR3 DNA: TGCGCCAGCAGCGGACCCCCCCCGGGGATGGCCTACGAGCAGTACTTC; CDR3 protein: CASSGPPPGMAYEQYF
D gene: TRBD2; V gene: TRBV18; clone size: NA; J gene: TRBJ2-1; CDR3 DNA: TGTGCCAGCTCACTAACGGGGGGGCAGGATGAGCAGTTCTTC; CDR3 protein: CASSLTGGQDEQFF
D gene: TRBD1; V gene: TRBV7-9; clone size: NA; J gene: TRBJ2-7; CDR3 DNA: TGTGCCAGCAGCTTACTGGACAGGGTAGGTGAGCAGTACTTC; CDR3 protein: CASSLLDRVGEQYF
D gene: NA; V gene: TRBV4-1; clone size: NA; J gene: TRBJ1-6; CDR3 DNA: TGCGCCAGCAGCCAAGAACGGACAGCTTATAATTCACCCCTCCACTTT; CDR3 protein: CASSQERTAYNSPLHF
D gene: NA; V gene: TRBV29-1; clone size: NA; J gene: TRBJ1-4; CDR3 DNA: TGCAGCATATTATCACAGGGTCTAGAAAAACTGTTTTTT; CDR3 protein: CSILSQGLEKLFF
D gene: NA; V gene: TRBV10-2; clone size: NA; J gene: TRBJ2-7; CDR3 DNA: TGCGCCAGCTCCCTCGGGGTCCTCCCCTACGAGCAGTACTTC; CDR3 protein: CASSLGVLPYEQYF
D gene: NA; V gene: TRBV5-6; clone size: NA; J gene: TRBJ2-2; CDR3 DNA: TGTGCCAGCAGCTTGGGGCAGGTGTCCACCGGGGAGCTGTTTTTT; CDR3 protein: CASSLGQVSTGELFF
D gene: TRBD1; V gene: TRBV27; clone size: NA; J gene: TRBJ2-7; CDR3 DNA: TGTGCCAGCAGCAAAAATATGGGACAGAGCTCCTACGAGCAGTACTTC; CDR3 protein: CASSKNMGQSSYEQYF
D gene: TRBD1; V gene: TRBV7-9; clone size: NA; J gene: TRBJ1-1; CDR3 DNA: TGTGCCAGCAGCTTAGGGACAGGAGCTTTCTTT; CDR3 protein: CASSLGTGAFF
D gene: NA; V gene: TRBV7-3; clone size: few; J gene: TRBJ2-2; CDR3 DNA: TGTGCCAGCAGCTTATCAGGGGCGGACGGGGAGCTGTTTTTT; CDR3 protein: CASSLSGADGELFF
D gene: TRBD1; V gene: TRBV6-5; clone size: NA; J gene: TRBJ2-7; CDR3 DNA: TGTGCCAGCAGTTACGGGACAGGGACCTACGAGCAGTACTTC; CDR3 protein: CASSYGTGTYEQYF
D gene: TRBD1; V gene: TRBV29-1; clone size: NA; J gene: TRBJ1-5; CDR3 DNA: TGCAGCGCCGGGGACAGATACAATCAGCCCCAGCATTTT; CDR3 protein: CSAGDRYNQPQHF
D gene: NA; V gene: TRBV4-2; clone size: NA; J gene: TRBJ1-2; CDR3 DNA: TGTGCCAGCAGCCAAACCGAGAGGGAAGTAGGTGGCTACACCTTC; CDR3 protein: CASSQTEREVGGYTF
D gene: NA; V gene: TRBV11-1; clone size: NA; J gene: TRBJ1-1; CDR3 DNA: TGTGCCAGCGGCGGTCAGATGAACACTGAAGCTTTCTTT; CDR3 protein: CASGGQMNTEAFF
D gene: TRBD1; V gene: TRBV28; clone size: NA; J gene: TRBJ1-4; CDR3 DNA: TGTGCCAGCAGGACAGGGTTTAATGAAAAACTGTTTTTT; CDR3 protein: CASRTGFNEKLFF
D gene: TRBD1; V gene: TRBV30; clone size: NA; J gene: TRBJ1-5; CDR3 DNA: TGTGCCTGGAGTGGCGGACAGGCGACGGAGCCCCAGCATTTT; CDR3 protein: CAWSGGQATEPQHF
D gene: TRBD2; V gene: TRBV10-3; clone size: NA; J gene: TRBJ2-2; CDR3 DNA: TGTGCCATCGGGAGTCGCAGCGGGGGGGACACCGGGGAGCTGTTTTTT; CDR3 protein: CAIGSRSGGDTGELFF
D gene: TRBD2; V gene: TRBV19; clone size: NA; J gene: TRBJ2-1; CDR3 DNA: TGTGCCAGCCGCCCCGGGACTAGCGGTTACAATGAGCAGTTCTTC; CDR3 protein: CASRPGTSGYNEQFF
D gene: NA; V gene: TRBV5-1; clone size: NA; J gene: TRBJ2-2; CDR3 DNA: TGCGCCAGCAGCTTGGCGGTTTCGTCGGCCGGGGAGCTGTTTTTT; CDR3 protein: CASSLAVSSAGELFF
D gene: NA; V gene: TRBV5-8; clone size: NA; J gene: TRBJ2-2; CDR3 DNA: TGTGCCAGCAGCTTTGCGCGACAGATCGGGGAGCTGTTTTTT; CDR3 protein: CASSFARQIGELFF
D gene: TRBD1; V gene: TRBV13; clone size: NA; J gene: TRBJ2-7; CDR3 DNA: TGTGCCAGCAGCTCACAACAGGGGGCGCAGGTATTCTACGAGCAGTACTTC; CDR3 protein: CASSSQQGAQVFYEQYF
D gene: TRBD1; V gene: TRBV2; clone size: NA; J gene: TRBJ2-7; CDR3 DNA: TGTGCCAGCAGTTTGGACAGGGGCGAGCAGTACTTC; CDR3 protein: CASSLDRGEQYF